The 27 T cell receptor beta chains given below trace back to one sample, sequenced in a study of OX40 agonist ivuxolimab in advanced cancers. Data came from immunoSEQ multiplex PCR; TCRdb stores just in-frame clones and leaves some out. The repertoire includes about 14,000 clones, 70% to 75% of them detected once, and about 32% sits in the top ten. The sample here was CD4+ or CD8+ T cells sorted from blood, taken in a trial of the OX40 agonist ivuxolimab. The receptors originated from an adult with an advanced solid tumor such as melanoma, head and neck, liver or kidney cancer.

V usage is TRBV5-1 and J usage is TRBJ1-2, with 9 bases fitting TRBD1. V was clipped by 4 bases and J by 6 bases; unmatched bases: 13. CDR1 and CDR2 (germline): SGHRS, YFSETQ. The CDR3 totals 16 residues. The CDR3 nucleotides read TGCGCCAGCAGCCACCGAGAAAACGACAGGGGGGATGGCTACACCTTC. It encodes CASSHRENDRGDGYTF.

V and J are TRBV7-6 and TRBJ2-2; D gene ambiguous. Trimming removed 0 bases at V and 8 bases at J, with 7 bases between. CDR1 SGHVS and CDR2 FNYEAQ come from the germline V gene. CDR3 size: 13 residues. CDR3 nucleotide sequence: TGTGCCAGCAGCTTAGCTGTCGGGGGGGAGCTGTTTTTT. The encoded protein is CASSLAVGGELFF.

This chain connects TRBV27 to TRBJ2-7, with a possible D match to TRBD1 (5 bases). The CDR3 is 14 residues long. Germline V CDR1 and CDR2: MNHEY, SMNVEV (reference sequence). V dropped 0 bases and J dropped 3 bases, with 9 bases sitting between them. CDR3 sequence: CASSLSRGFYEQYF. The CDR3 region has the DNA TGTGCCAGCAGTTTATCAAGGGGTTTCTACGAGCAGTACTTC.

With respect to this clone: This CDR3 is also generated by other DNA sequences in the sample. The chain employs TRBV9 and TRBJ2-7; 9 bases match TRBD1. CDR1 SGDLS and CDR2 YYNGEE come from the germline V gene. J lost 4 bases, V lost 4 bases, and 3 bases had no gene match. The CDR3 totals 13 residues. CDR3 region: CASSPGQGYEQYF. The CDR3 DNA reads as TGTGCCAGCAGCCCCGGACAGGGGTACGAGCAGTACTTC.

This chain links TRBV19 with TRBJ2-7, with D unresolved. The germline V and J ends were trimmed by 2 bases and 1 base, with 6 bases remaining between them. This CDR3 comprises 13 residues. The germline gives CDR1 LNHDA, CDR2 SQIVND (reference sequence). The CDR3 DNA reads as TGTGCCAGTAGTATAACACTGTCCTACGAGCAGTACTTC. Its translation is CASSITLSYEQYF. The full variable domain, in which reference TRBV19 and TRBJ2-7 provide the parts outside the CDR3, is DGGITQSPKYLFRKEGQNVTLSCEQNLNHDAMYWYRQDPGQGLRLIYYSQIVNDFQKGDIAEGYSVSREKKESFPLTVTSAQKNPTAFYLCASSITLSYEQYFGPGTRLTVT.

This clone was counted once. This chain connects TRBV5-8 to TRBJ2-1; 7 nucleotides agree with TRBD1. V shed 3 bases and J 0 bases; nucleotides not matched to a gene: 9. The germline gives CDR1 SGHTS, CDR2 YDEGEE. This CDR3 has 17 residues. This CDR3 is CASSSDPTGTSYNEQFF. The CDR3 coding sequence is TGTGCCAGCAGCTCAGACCCGACAGGGACCTCCTACAATGAGCAGTTCTTC.

V is TRBV7-6 and J is TRBJ2-3, with 12 positions matching TRBD2. J gave up 0 bases and V 1 base, and 2 bases lay outside the gene matches. Germline CDR1 is SGHVS and CDR2 is FNYEAQ. This CDR3 has 17 amino acids. For the CDR3, the DNA is TGTGCCAGCAGCTTAGGGACTAGCGGGGAAAGCACAGATACGCAGTATTTT. Translation gives CASSLGTSGESTDTQYF.

V and J are TRBV7-9 and TRBJ2-7, with D unclear. V dropped 3 bases and J dropped 6 bases, with 9 bases sitting between them. The CDR3 extends over 12 amino acids. Germline CDR1 is SEHNR and CDR2 is FQNEAQ (reference sequence). CDR3 loop: CASSFDNTEQYF. DNA of the CDR3: TGTGCCAGCAGCTTTGACAATACCGAGCAGTACTTC.

The gene calls are TRBV7-3 and TRBJ1-6; D is undetermined. The V end was cut by 1 base, the J end by 10 bases, with 11 bases between. CDR1 is SGHTA and CDR2 is FQGTGA in the germline V gene. The CDR3 loop spans 14 amino acids. In DNA form, the CDR3 reads TGTGCCAGCAGCTTAAAATCCCTCGGATCACCCCTCCACTTT. Its translation: CASSLKSLGSPLHF.

The chain employs TRBV30 and TRBJ2-2; D is ambiguous. Trimming took off 2 bases at V and 7 bases at J, with 11 bases between the two ends. Germline V gives CDR1 GTSNPN, CDR2 SVGIG (reference sequence). The CDR3 is 13 residues long. The CDR3 DNA is TGTGCCTGGAGTATAGATCACCTCGGGGAGCTGTTTTTT. Protein product: CAWSIDHLGELFF.

V is TRBV27 and J is TRBJ2-7; no clear D gene. V was clipped by 6 bases and J by 0 bases, with 12 bases between them. This CDR3 is built from 14 residues. CDR1 and CDR2 from the germline V gene are MNHEY and SMNVEV (reference sequence). CDR3 residues: CASRIKGYSYEQYF. The CDR3 DNA follows: TGTGCCAGCAGGATCAAAGGGTACTCCTACGAGCAGTACTTC.

The rearrangement uses TRBV5-4 and TRBJ2-5, with D perhaps TRBD1 (5 bases). Near its end, the DNA agrees better with TRBJ2-7, so the J call may be wrong. Germline CDR1 SGHNT, CDR2 YYREEE (reference sequence). The CDR3 spans 15 residues. CDR3 DNA: TGTGCCAGCAGCCCGGACACACCGGGCTCCTACGAGCAGTACTTC. Protein sequence: CASSPDTPGSYEQYF.

The rearrangement uses TRBV5-1 and TRBJ2-5; the match to TRBD2 covers 10 bases. The CDR3 loop spans 15 amino acids. Germline-derived CDR1 and CDR2 are SGHRS and YFSETQ. With V trimmed by 6 bases and J by 2 bases, 7 bases remained unmatched. The CDR3 is CASIGETSGQETQYF. Written as DNA, the CDR3 is TGCGCCAGCATCGGAGAGACTAGCGGGCAAGAGACCCAGTACTTC.

J is TRBJ1-5 and V is TRBV7-8; D gene uncertain. The CDR3 length is 17 residues. Trimming removed 1 base from V and 4 bases from J, with 17 bases in between. The germline CDR1 and CDR2 sequences are SGHVS and FQNEAQ. The CDR3: CASSLVRASPINQPQHF. The CDR3 DNA sequence: TGTGCCAGCAGCTTAGTACGGGCCTCACCTATTAATCAGCCCCAGCATTTT.

There are a few counts of this clone. The genes are TRBV30 and TRBJ1-1; no reliable D call. This CDR3 is 11 amino acids long. Between the trimmed V and J ends, which lost 4 bases and 2 bases, there was a span of 5 bases. Per the germline V gene, CDR1 is GTSNPN and CDR2 is SVGIG (reference sequence). CDR3 protein: CAWNGNTEAFF. The CDR3 nucleotides read TGTGCCTGGAACGGAAACACTGAAGCTTTCTTT.

The rearrangement joins TRBV6-5 to TRBJ2-1, with no clear D. The CDR3 length is 15 residues. V was trimmed by 0 bases and J by 1 base, leaving 7 bases between them. Germline V gene lookup returns CDR1 MNHEY and CDR2 SVGAGI. The chain's CDR3 is CASSYSIGSYNEQFF. The CDR3 nucleotides read TGTGCCAGCAGTTACTCGATCGGGTCCTACAATGAGCAGTTCTTC.

This clone occurred a few times. This sequence joins TRBV10-3 and TRBJ2-7, with 8 nucleotides matching TRBD2. The ends lost 0 bases at V and 0 bases at J; junction bases unmatched: 10. The CDR3 consists of 18 residues. Per germline, CDR1 ENHRY and CDR2 SYGVKD. The CDR3 sequence: CAISESKLTSVRSYEQYF. The CDR3 nucleotides are TGTGCCATCAGTGAGTCCAAATTGACTAGCGTTCGCTCCTACGAGCAGTACTTC.

J is TRBJ2-3 and V is TRBV11-1, with D perhaps TRBD1 or TRBD2 (7 bases each). V lost 4 bases to trimming and J lost 4 bases, with 12 bases between them. This CDR3 spans 14 amino acids. Germline assignment: CDR1 SGHAT and CDR2 FQDESV (reference sequence). CDR3 region: CASSWQGGPDTQYF. For the CDR3, the DNA is TGTGCCAGCAGCTGGCAGGGGGGGCCAGATACGCAGTATTTT.

The J gene is TRBJ2-1, the V gene TRBV27, with TRBD2 identical over 11 bases. This CDR3 contains 20 residues. Germline CDR1 and CDR2: MNHEY and SMNVEV (reference sequence). V gave up 6 bases and J gave up 5 bases; unmatched junction bases: 21. Here the CDR3 reads CASRCFLIVAGGQTNNEQFF. CDR3 bases: TGTGCCAGCAGATGTTTTCTGATCGTAGCGGGAGGGCAAACCAACAATGAGCAGTTCTTC.

This chain links TRBV28 with TRBJ2-7, with D perhaps given as TRBD1 or TRBD2 (5 bases each). CDR3 length: 15 residues. CDR1 is MDHEN, CDR2 SYDVKM, per germline. Between the trimmed V and J ends, which lost 6 bases and 1 base, there was a span of 16 bases. The CDR3: CASSPDPGRSYEQYF. The CDR3 nucleotides are TGTGCCAGCAGCCCTGATCCGGGACGTTCCTACGAGCAGTACTTC.

This chain joins TRBV4-3 and TRBJ2-7, with 9 bases matching TRBD1. CDR1 and CDR2 from the germline V gene are LGHNA and YSLEER. Trimming at V came to 3 bases and at J to 2 bases, leaving 8 bases not matched to a gene. The length of the CDR3 is 16 residues. CDR3 coding DNA: TGCGCCAGCAGCCAGACTGGGACAGGGAGTACCTACGAGCAGTACTTC. As protein: CASSQTGTGSTYEQYF.

The chain employs TRBV12-5 and TRBJ2-7; D gene unclear. The germline V gene encodes CDR1 LGHNT and CDR2 FRNRAP. The CDR3 length is 14 residues. Trimming removed 0 bases at V and 4 bases at J, with 10 bases between. CDR3 DNA: TGTGCTAGTGGTTTGGTGGGGTCAGTTTACGAGCAGTACTTC. This sequence encodes CASGLVGSVYEQYF. Full variable domain (missing parts from reference TRBV12-5 and TRBJ2-7): DARVTQTPRHKVTEMGQEVTMRCQPILGHNTVFWYRQTMMQGLELLAYFRNRAPLDDSGMPKDRFSAEMPDATLATLKIQPSEPRDSAVYFCASGLVGSVYEQYFGPGTRLTVT.

J is TRBJ2-1 and V is TRBV10-3; possibly TRBD1 or TRBD2 for D (5 bases each). Between the trimmed V and J ends, which lost 3 bases and 5 bases, there was a span of 17 bases. The CDR3 extends over 16 amino acids. CDR1 and CDR2 (germline): ENHRY, SYGVKD. CDR3 in DNA: TGTGCCATCAGTGAAACGGGACGTCAGGACGACAATGAGCAGTTCTTC. Its protein is CAISETGRQDDNEQFF.

The chain is built from TRBV30 and TRBJ2-6; weak D call: TRBD1 (5 bases). With 3 bases removed from V and 3 bases from J, the gap between germline ends came to 9 bases. The length of the CDR3 is 14 residues. From germline, CDR1 is GTSNPN and CDR2 SVGIG (reference sequence). The CDR3 DNA reads as TGTGCCTGGAGCGTAGGGGTTGGGGCCAACGTCCTGACTTTC. Protein product: CAWSVGVGANVLTF.

This clone was recorded once. The V gene is TRBV11-2, the J gene TRBJ1-2; TRBD1 might be the D (5 bases). Per germline, CDR1 SGHAT and CDR2 FQNNGV. The CDR3 is made up of 15 amino acids. With 3 bases removed from V and 6 bases from J, the gap between germline ends came to 17 bases. Here the CDR3 DNA reads TGTGCCAGCAGCTTGGTCCCCCAGGGTTTGCATGGCTACACCTTC. Encoded protein: CASSLVPQGLHGYTF.

The rearrangement links TRBV11-2 to TRBJ1-5, with a possible D match to TRBD1 (5 bases). V was pared by 5 bases and J by 4 bases, with 18 bases between. Germline V gene sequence: CDR1 SGHAT, CDR2 FQNNGV. The CDR3 is 16 residues long. The CDR3 sequence: CASSPRPGEGNQPQHF. The CDR3 DNA sequence: TGTGCCAGCAGCCCGCGGCCCGGTGAGGGGAATCAGCCCCAGCATTTT.

This clone was seen only a few times. The CDR3 DNA reads as TGTGCCAGTAGGGGTAACACTGAAGCTTTCTTT. The encoded protein is CASRGNTEAFF. The rearrangement joins TRBV19 to TRBJ1-1; D ambiguous. This CDR3 spans 11 amino acids. CDR1 and CDR2 (germline): LNHDA, SQIVND (reference sequence). V was cut by 6 bases and J by 2 bases, with 4 bases left in between.